This T cell receptor beta chain is drawn from a study of cytomegalovirus exposure and HLA in healthy donors. Notes on the study in general: Later analysis reportedly placed an Asian-associated ancestry cluster below the roughly 600-donor mean in N-insertions. TCR beta V- and J-gene trimming was later associated with a missense DCLRE1C variant. A highly shared variant cluster was judged a likely technical artifact. Most sequenced TCRs were rare (though some public TCRs occurred in many donors).

With regard to this clone: What it recognizes is unknown.

The PCR made use of 60 Vbeta and 13 Jbeta primers. Clones were sequenced by immunoSEQ multiplex PCR, and TCRdb holds only the in-frame ones, with some missing. The table shows 150,000 or so clones, with 74% occurring only once. Per germline, CDR1 SGHRS and CDR2 YFSETQ. Trimming cost V 4 bases and J 6 bases; bases outside gene matches: 6. The CDR3 runs to 15 residues. This sequence joins TRBV5-1 and TRBJ2-3; 12 bases map to TRBD2. Input material: PBMCs. The sequence was collected from a man aged 18 to 29 in good health and CMV-seropositive. The CDR3 loop is CASSVGLAGGDTQYF. The DNA for the CDR3 is TGCGCCAGCAGCGTGGGACTAGCGGGTGGGGATACGCAGTATTTT.